Described below is a single T cell receptor (beta chain) sequence and its context. This specimen comes from a study of cytomegalovirus exposure and HLA in healthy donors. The CDR3 has 17 residues. Per the germline V gene, CDR1 is LGHNA and CDR2 is YNFKEQ. J was trimmed by 3 bases and V by 1 base; bases with no gene match: 7. PCR amplification relied on 60 Vbeta primers (plus 13 Jbeta primers). Repertoires were generated with immunoSEQ multiplex PCR, while TCRdb's copy carries only in-frame clones and drops some. The data contain 200,000 to 250,000 clones, 65% to 75% of them singletons. Material for sequencing was PBMCs. This chain uses TRBV4-2 with TRBJ2-3; TRBD2 agrees at 10 bases. The source of this sequence is a woman aged 25 to 39 in good health and CMV-seronegative. The CDR3, as DNA: TGTGCCAGCAGCCAAGGGAGCGGGGGGGCCGGAACAGATACGCAGTATTTT. Protein product: CASSQGSGGAGTDTQYF.